This TCR beta chain was sequenced during a study of T-cell memory formation after mild COVID-19. Regarding the study as a whole: Most CD4+ clones that shrank were in CM and EM, while CD8+ ones turned up in EMRA.

This clonotype was counted only a few times. Its antigen is still unknown. CDR1 and CDR2 from the germline V gene are SGHRS and YFSETQ. The CDR3 covers 15 residues. V was cut by 0 bases and J by 0 bases, with 9 bases left in between. TCRdb reanalysed the 5' RACE reads using MiXCR and keeps one entry per CDR3 protein. The sample includes around 450,000 distinct CDR3 sequences, 20% of them seen just once. The chain uses TRBV5-1 and TRBJ2-5; D is unclear. The receptor was derived from an adult woman who had mild COVID-19 (a few samples of this study predate the infection). Cell type and time point are not known. The material sequenced was PBMCs or a T cell subset sorted from them (not recorded which). The CDR3 loop is CASSLAGLYQETQYF. The DNA for the CDR3 is TGCGCCAGCAGCTTGGCCGGATTGTACCAAGAGACCCAGTACTTC.